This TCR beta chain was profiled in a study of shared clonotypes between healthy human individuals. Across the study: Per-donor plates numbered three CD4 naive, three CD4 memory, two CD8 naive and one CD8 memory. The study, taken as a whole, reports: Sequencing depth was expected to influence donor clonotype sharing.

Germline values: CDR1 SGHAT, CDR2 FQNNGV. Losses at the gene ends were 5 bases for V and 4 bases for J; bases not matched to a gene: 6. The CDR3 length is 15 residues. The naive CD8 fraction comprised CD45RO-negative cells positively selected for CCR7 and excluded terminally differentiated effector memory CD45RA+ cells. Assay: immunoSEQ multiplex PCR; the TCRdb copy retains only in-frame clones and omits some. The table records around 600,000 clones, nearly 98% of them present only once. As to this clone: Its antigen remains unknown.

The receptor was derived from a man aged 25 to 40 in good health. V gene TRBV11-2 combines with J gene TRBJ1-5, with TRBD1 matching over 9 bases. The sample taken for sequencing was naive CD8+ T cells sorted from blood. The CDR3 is CASSAGQGPNQPQHF. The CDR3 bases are TGTGCCAGCAGCGCAGGACAGGGGCCTAATCAGCCCCAGCATTTT.